These T cell receptor beta chains were read from a single sample in a study of T-cell memory formation after mild COVID-19. TCRdb reanalysed the 5' RACE reads using MiXCR and keeps one entry per CDR3 protein. In the table there are around 390,000 distinct CDR3 sequences, about a sixth of which are singletons. Specimen: PBMCs or a T cell subset sorted from them (not recorded which). All receptors derive from a man aged 18 to 29 who had mild COVID-19 (a few samples of this study predate the infection). Cell type and time point are not known. The CDR3 runs from the conserved cysteine through the conserved F or W. A D gene is named only where the DNA matches it firmly. Expanded clones are given a class, and other clones once, few, many or no size at all.

TRBV5-1	few	.	TRBJ1-3	TGCGCCAGCAGCTTGGGAGGGACCATCTCTGGAAACACCATATATTTT	CASSLGGTISGNTIYF
TRBV19	once	.	TRBJ2-7	TGTGCCAGTAGTATTCGAAGTAGAGGAAGCTACGAGCAGTACTTC	CASSIRSRGSYEQYF
TRBV5-1	many	TRBD2	TRBJ2-5	TGCGCCAGCAGCATGTCGGGACTAGAGCAAGAGACCCAGTACTTC	CASSMSGLEQETQYF
TRBV6-2/TRBV6-3	.	.	TRBJ1-2	TGTGCCAGCACCCTGGACAGAGCTAACTATGGCTACACCTTC	CASTLDRANYGYTF
TRBV4-3	few	.	TRBJ1-2	TGCGCCAGCAGCCAATCCCGAAGACCCCTCTATGGCTACACCTTC	CASSQSRRPLYGYTF
TRBV10-3	.	TRBD1	TRBJ2-7	TGTGCCATCAGCGCAGGGACAGGGAGTACGCAGTACTTC	CAISAGTGSTQYF
TRBV7-2	few	TRBD2	TRBJ2-3	TGTGCCAGCAGCTTAGTCCCCGGGGGGGCAGTAGATACGCAGTATTTT	CASSLVPGGAVDTQYF
TRBV7-2	few	.	TRBJ1-5	TGTGCCAGCAGCCAGAGGCAGGGAGAGGCTCAGCCCCAGCATTTT	CASSQRQGEAQPQHF
TRBV10-2	few	TRBD1	TRBJ1-1	TGCGCCAGCAGTGGTTCCGGGACAGGGGGCGCGAACACTGAAGCTTTCTTT	CASSGSGTGGANTEAFF
TRBV10-3	.	.	TRBJ1-1	TGTGCCATCAGTGGGGCTGGGAACACTGAAGCTTTCTTT	CAISGAGNTEAFF
TRBV4-3	few	.	TRBJ1-1	TGCGCCAGCAGCCACAGGTTGTGGGGCACTGAAGCTTTCTTT	CASSHRLWGTEAFF
TRBV5-1	.	TRBD1	TRBJ1-1	TGCGCCAGCAGCAACCGGGACAGGGGAATGAACACTGAAGCTTTCTTT	CASSNRDRGMNTEAFF
TRBV20-1	few	.	TRBJ1-2	TGCAGTGCTAATCTCCTAGGGGAATACTATGGCTACACCTTC	CSANLLGEYYGYTF
TRBV5-6	.	.	TRBJ2-1	TGTGCCAGCAGCCCCGAGGGACGGTGCTGTGAGCAGTTCTTC	CASSPEGRCCEQFF
TRBV7-2	few	TRBD1	TRBJ2-5	TGTGCCAGCAGCTTAGCCGCGGGACCCGGACAGGGAACGGGCCAAGAGACCCAGTACTTC	CASSLAAGPGQGTGQETQYF
TRBV7-9	few	.	TRBJ2-7	TGTGCCAGCAGCCGGACAGAGCTCTACGAGCAGTACTTC	CASSRTELYEQYF
TRBV6-5	.	.	TRBJ1-5	TGTGCCAGCAGTTACCAATCCCATCAGCCCCAGCATTTT	CASSYQSHQPQHF
TRBV7-9	.	.	TRBJ1-2	TGTGCCAGCACCATGATAGCCACATATGGCTACACCTTC	CASTMIATYGYTF
TRBV12-3/TRBV12-4	few	.	TRBJ2-1	TGTGCCAGCAGTTTAGACAGCCGCTACAATGAGCAGTTCTTC	CASSLDSRYNEQFF
TRBV6-6	.	.	TRBJ2-3	TGTGCCAGCAGCCCGAGGACCCCGTTTGGGACGCAGTATTTT	CASSPRTPFGTQYF
TRBV6-5	.	.	TRBJ1-1	TGTGCCAGCAGACAGCTTGGTAACACTGAAGCTTTCTTT	CASRQLGNTEAFF
TRBV10-3	.	TRBD2	TRBJ2-1	TGTGCCATCAGTCAAGAGCGGGGGCGCAATGAGCAGTTCTTC	CAISQERGRNEQFF
TRBV5-1	few	.	TRBJ1-4	TGCGCCAGCAGCTTGTTTTCGGAGGGAGAAAAACTGTTTTTT	CASSLFSEGEKLFF
TRBV10-3	few	.	TRBJ2-5	TGTGCCACCACGGACTATCAAGAGACCCAGTACTTC	CATTDYQETQYF
TRBV7-3	many	TRBD1	TRBJ2-7	TGTGCCAGCAGCTCCGGGACAGGCTCCCAGAAGGAGCAGTACTTC	CASSSGTGSQKEQYF
TRBV6-4	.	TRBD2	TRBJ2-3	TGTGCCAGCAGTGTGGCTAGCGGGGGTATAGATACGCAGTATTTT	CASSVASGGIDTQYF
TRBV6-2/TRBV6-3	many	.	TRBJ1-1	TGTGCCAGCAGCCCCGAAGGGCCTGTCACTGAAGCTTTCTTT	CASSPEGPVTEAFF
TRBV12-3/TRBV12-4	many	.	TRBJ1-1	TGTGCCAGCAGCTGGGGGGTCGAAGCTTTCTTT	CASSWGVEAFF
TRBV18	once	.	TRBJ2-7	TGTGCCAGCTCACCAAGCAGCTCCTACGAGCAGTACTTC	CASSPSSSYEQYF
TRBV6-2/TRBV6-3	.	TRBD1	TRBJ2-5	TGTGCCAGCAGTTACCCCGGACAGGGGGCCCAGTACTTC	CASSYPGQGAQYF
TRBV9	.	TRBD2	TRBJ2-1	TGTGCCAGCAGCGCCGGACTAGCGGGGAAAATTGAGCAGTTCTTC	CASSAGLAGKIEQFF
TRBV5-1	many	.	TRBJ2-3	TGTGCCAGCAGCTTACGGGGCAGCACAGATACGCAGTATTTT	CASSLRGSTDTQYF
TRBV9	few	TRBD1	TRBJ1-2	TGTGCCAGCAGCCCCGGGACAGGGGTCTATGGCTACACCTTC	CASSPGTGVYGYTF
TRBV5-6	few	.	TRBJ1-4	TGTGCCAGCAGCTTGGGGGCGGAAGAAAAACTGTTTTTT	CASSLGAEEKLFF
TRBV6-5	few	TRBD1	TRBJ1-3	TGTGCCAGCAGTTCTAGGGGGCTAACAGGGACTGGAAACACCATATATTTT	CASSSRGLTGTGNTIYF
TRBV13	.	TRBD1	TRBJ1-2	TGTGCCAGCAGCCCAGGACAGGGGGCGTTTGGCTACACCTTC	CASSPGQGAFGYTF
TRBV5-1	.	.	TRBJ2-1	TGCGCCAGCAGCTGGGACGGACCCAACAATGAGCAGTTCTTC	CASSWDGPNNEQFF
TRBV7-9	.	TRBD1	TRBJ2-5	TGTGCCAGCAGCCTCGGGACAGGGGACAACCAAGAGACCCAGTACTTC	CASSLGTGDNQETQYF
TRBV6-1	.	.	TRBJ1-2	TGTGCCAGCACTAAGACCGATAACTATGGCTACACCTTC	CASTKTDNYGYTF
TRBV20-1	few	.	TRBJ2-5	TGCAGTGCTAGAGGGTCATTAGAGACCCAGTACTTC	CSARGSLETQYF
TRBV4-1	few	.	TRBJ2-5	TGCGCCAGCAGCCGCCCCGGCAGGGAGGAAGAGACCCAGTACTTC	CASSRPGREEETQYF
TRBV28	few	.	TRBJ2-5	TGTGCCAGCAGTCGAACGCTCATGGGGTGGAAGACCCAGTACTTC	CASSRTLMGWKTQYF
TRBV20-1	.	.	TRBJ2-1	TGCAGTGCTAGCCGTCAGTCGAGCTCCTACAATGAGCAGTTCTTC	CSASRQSSSYNEQFF
TRBV3-1	few	.	TRBJ1-6	TGTGCCAGCAGCCATAACACGGGTAATTCACCCCTCCACTTT	CASSHNTGNSPLHF
TRBV12-3/TRBV12-4	few	.	TRBJ2-7	TGTGCCAGCAGTCCCGGACAGCTCTCCTACGAGCAGTACTTC	CASSPGQLSYEQYF
TRBV20-1	.	.	TRBJ1-1	TGCAGTGTCACACAGGGCGGGGACACTGAAGCTTTCTTT	CSVTQGGDTEAFF
TRBV28	.	.	TRBJ2-1	TGTGCCAGCAGTTTGGTGGTCTGGGAGCAGTTCTTC	CASSLVVWEQFF
TRBV3-1	many	.	TRBJ2-2	TGTGCCAGCAGCCAAGTGGGCACCGGGGAGCTGTTTTTT	CASSQVGTGELFF
TRBV4-2	.	.	TRBJ2-4	TGTGCCAGCAGCCAAGATGGGGGCAACATTCAGTACTTC	CASSQDGGNIQYF